These 4 T cell receptor beta chains share one sample of origin, sequenced in a study of T cell changes during pregnancy in multiple sclerosis. Using immunoSEQ multiplex PCR, the repertoire was profiled, and TCRdb retains in-frame clones only, with some absent. The data hold about 120,000 clones, with roughly 92% observed a single time. Sequencing was performed on peripheral blood, taken before pregnancy. The receptors come from a female donor with multiple sclerosis, enrolled in a pregnancy study.

This chain uses TRBV6-1 with TRBJ2-7; D gene ambiguous. Trimming cost V 2 bases and J 2 bases, with 7 bases left between them. The CDR3 extends over 13 amino acids. CDR1 and CDR2 (germline): MNHNS, SASEGT. The CDR3 is CASSELQAYEQYF. The CDR3 DNA follows: TGTGCCAGCAGTGAACTTCAGGCCTACGAGCAGTACTTC.

The chain uses TRBV2 and TRBJ2-2, with D hard to call. This CDR3 contains 16 residues. Germline values: CDR1 SNHLY, CDR2 FYNNEI. V dropped 5 bases and J dropped 0 bases, with 13 bases sitting between them. CDR3 loop: CASSQDITANTGELFF. The CDR3 DNA sequence: TGTGCCAGCAGTCAGGATATCACAGCGAACACCGGGGAGCTGTTTTTT. The full variable domain, its missing parts supplied by reference TRBV2 and TRBJ2-2, is EPEVTQTPSHQVTQMGQEVILRCVPISNHLYFYWYRQILGQKVEFLVSFYNNEISEKSEIFDDQFSVERPDGSNFTLKIRSTKLEDSAMYFCASSQDITANTGELFFGEGSRLTVL.

The chain carries TRBV2 and TRBJ2-7, with 7 bases that match TRBD1. The CDR3 has 15 residues. The germline V gene has CDR1 SNHLY and CDR2 FYNNEI. The V gene end was trimmed by 0 bases and the J gene end by 2 bases; junction bases not matched to a gene: 4. CDR3 sequence (DNA): TGTGCCAGCAGTGAAGCGTGGCAGGGGGCCTACGAGCAGTACTTC. Amino acid sequence: CASSEAWQGAYEQYF.

The chain employs TRBV30 and TRBJ1-1; 7 bases line up with TRBD1. V trimming: 3 bases; J trimming: 4 bases; junction bases outside the gene matches: 8. This CDR3 spans 14 amino acids. Germline values: CDR1 GTSNPN, CDR2 SVGIG (reference sequence). The CDR3 DNA is TGTGCCTGGAGCATTTCGACAGGGAGCACTGAAGCTTTCTTT. Encoded protein: CAWSISTGSTEAFF.